This entry describes one T cell receptor (beta chain). Its antigen is not known. The data are from a study of B cell selection in AIRE deficiency. Sorted regulatory T cells were CD4-positive, CD25-high and CD127-low or negative. Study-level points and caveats: Only 9.3% of about 3,500 shared Treg sequences were patient-specific; about 33% healthy-specific.

The method was immunoSEQ multiplex PCR; TCRdb's version includes in-frame clones alone and lacks a portion of them. The profile shows around 26,000 clones, around 92% of them singletons. V shed 0 bases and J shed 7 bases, with 18 bases lying between them. Germline V gene lookup returns CDR1 LGHNA and CDR2 YSLEER. CDR3 length: 17 residues. This chain links TRBV4-3 with TRBJ1-4; possible D gene TRBD1, 5 bases. Sequencing used CD4+CD25+ Tregs sorted from PBMCs. This receptor was taken from a human donor in good health. The CDR3 DNA follows: TGCGCCAGCAGCCAAGAGTATATCCAGATGGGACCTGAAAAACTGTTTTTT. It yields the protein CASSQEYIQMGPEKLFF.